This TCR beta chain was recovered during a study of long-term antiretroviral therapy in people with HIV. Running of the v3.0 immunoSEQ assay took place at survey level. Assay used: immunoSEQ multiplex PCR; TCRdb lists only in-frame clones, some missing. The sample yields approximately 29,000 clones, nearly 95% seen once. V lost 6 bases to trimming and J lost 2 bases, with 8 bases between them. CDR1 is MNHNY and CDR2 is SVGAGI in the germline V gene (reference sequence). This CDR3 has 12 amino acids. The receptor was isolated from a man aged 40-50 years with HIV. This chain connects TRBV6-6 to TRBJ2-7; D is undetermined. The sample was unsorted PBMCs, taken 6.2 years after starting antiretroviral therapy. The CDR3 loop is CASSLGAYEQYF. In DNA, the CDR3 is TGTGCCAGCAGCCTCGGTGCCTACGAGCAGTACTTC.